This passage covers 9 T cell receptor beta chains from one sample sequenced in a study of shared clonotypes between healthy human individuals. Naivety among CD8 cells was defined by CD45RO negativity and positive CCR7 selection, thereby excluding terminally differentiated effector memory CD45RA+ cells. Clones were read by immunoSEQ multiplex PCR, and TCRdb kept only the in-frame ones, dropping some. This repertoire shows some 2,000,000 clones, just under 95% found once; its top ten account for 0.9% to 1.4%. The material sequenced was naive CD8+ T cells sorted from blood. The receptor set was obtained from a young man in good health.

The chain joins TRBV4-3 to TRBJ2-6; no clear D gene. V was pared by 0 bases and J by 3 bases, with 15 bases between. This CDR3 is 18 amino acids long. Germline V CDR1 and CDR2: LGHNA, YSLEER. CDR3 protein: CASSQEGPDFGGANVLTF. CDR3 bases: TGCGCCAGCAGCCAAGAAGGTCCCGATTTTGGTGGGGCCAACGTCCTGACTTTC.

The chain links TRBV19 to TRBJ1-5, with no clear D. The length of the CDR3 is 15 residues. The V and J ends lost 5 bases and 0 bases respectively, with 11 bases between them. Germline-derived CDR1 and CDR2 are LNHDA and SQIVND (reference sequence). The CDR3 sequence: CASSFGSNSNQPQHF. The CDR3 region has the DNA TGTGCCAGTAGTTTTGGTTCAAATAGCAATCAGCCCCAGCATTTT.

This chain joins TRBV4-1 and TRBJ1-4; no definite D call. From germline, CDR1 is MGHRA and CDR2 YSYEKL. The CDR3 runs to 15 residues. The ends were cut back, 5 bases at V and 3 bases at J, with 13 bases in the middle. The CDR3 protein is CASSTLELPNEKLFF. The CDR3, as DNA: TGCGCCAGCAGCACCTTGGAACTTCCTAATGAAAAACTGTTTTTT.

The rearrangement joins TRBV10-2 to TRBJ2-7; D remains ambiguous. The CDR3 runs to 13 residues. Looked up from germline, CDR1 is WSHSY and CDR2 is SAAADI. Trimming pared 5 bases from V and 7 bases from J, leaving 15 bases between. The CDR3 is CASSRLRLEEQYF. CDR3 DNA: TGCGCCAGCAGTCGCTTGAGGCTCGAAGAGCAGTACTTC.

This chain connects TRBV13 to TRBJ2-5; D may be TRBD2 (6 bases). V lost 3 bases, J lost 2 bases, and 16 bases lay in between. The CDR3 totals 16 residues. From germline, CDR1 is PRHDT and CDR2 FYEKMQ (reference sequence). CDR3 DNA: TGTGCCAGCAGCTTGAGGAGCTCAGGACTACAAGAGACCCAGTACTTC. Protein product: CASSLRSSGLQETQYF.

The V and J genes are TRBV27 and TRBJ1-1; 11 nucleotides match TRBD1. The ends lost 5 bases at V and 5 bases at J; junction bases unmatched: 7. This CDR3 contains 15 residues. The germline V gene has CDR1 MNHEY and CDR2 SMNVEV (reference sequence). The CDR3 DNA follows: TGTGCCAGCAGTGAATCCGGGACAGGGGGAACTGAAGCTTTCTTT. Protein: CASSESGTGGTEAFF.

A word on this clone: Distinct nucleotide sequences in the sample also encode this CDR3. As DNA, the CDR3 is TGTGCCAGCAGCGTTGGGGTCCTCACTGAAGCTTTCTTT. Its protein product is CASSVGVLTEAFF. V usage is TRBV9 and J usage is TRBJ1-1; D remains ambiguous. CDR3 length: 13 residues. V gave up 2 bases and J gave up 4 bases, with 9 bases separating them. Germline CDR1 is SGDLS and CDR2 is YYNGEE.

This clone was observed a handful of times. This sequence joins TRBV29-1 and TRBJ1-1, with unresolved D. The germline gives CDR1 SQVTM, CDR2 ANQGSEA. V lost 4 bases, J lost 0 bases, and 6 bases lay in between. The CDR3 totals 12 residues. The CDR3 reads CSVGVMNTEAFF. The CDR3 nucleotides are TGCAGCGTTGGTGTGATGAACACTGAAGCTTTCTTT.

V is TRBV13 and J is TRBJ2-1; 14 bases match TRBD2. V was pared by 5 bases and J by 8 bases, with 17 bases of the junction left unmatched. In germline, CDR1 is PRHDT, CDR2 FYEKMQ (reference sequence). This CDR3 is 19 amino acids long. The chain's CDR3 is CASSPRGTSGREGHDEQFF. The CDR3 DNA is TGTGCCAGCAGCCCCAGAGGGACTAGCGGGAGAGAAGGACATGATGAGCAGTTCTTC.